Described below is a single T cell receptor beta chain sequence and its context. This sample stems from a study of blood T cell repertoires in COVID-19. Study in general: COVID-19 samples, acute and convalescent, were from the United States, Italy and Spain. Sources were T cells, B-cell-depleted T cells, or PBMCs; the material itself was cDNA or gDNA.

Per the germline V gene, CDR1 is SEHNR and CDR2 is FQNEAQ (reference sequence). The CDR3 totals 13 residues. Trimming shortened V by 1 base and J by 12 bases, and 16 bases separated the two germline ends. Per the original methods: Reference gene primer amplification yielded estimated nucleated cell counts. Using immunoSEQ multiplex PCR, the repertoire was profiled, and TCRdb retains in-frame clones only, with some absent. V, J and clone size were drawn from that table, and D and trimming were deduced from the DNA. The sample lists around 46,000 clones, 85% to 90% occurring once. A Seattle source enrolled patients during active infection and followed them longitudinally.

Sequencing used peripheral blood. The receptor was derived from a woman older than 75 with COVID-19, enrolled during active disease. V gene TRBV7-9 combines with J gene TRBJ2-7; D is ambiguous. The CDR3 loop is CASSLGPSESGYF. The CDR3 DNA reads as TGTGCCAGCAGCTTAGGTCCCAGTGAAAGTGGGTACTTC.